This TCR beta chain was identified during a study of blood T cell repertoires in COVID-19. Study overall: PBMCs, B-cell-depleted T cells, or T cells were the source of the cDNA or gDNA that made up the material.

This clone has only one observation. Germline V gives CDR1 SGDLS, CDR2 YYNGEE. The junction had 10 bases not matched to a gene; V was cut back by 4 bases and J by 4 bases. This CDR3 has 17 residues. Assay: immunoSEQ multiplex PCR; the TCRdb copy retains only in-frame clones and omits some. Of hundreds of thousands of clones in the sample, 90% were seen once. The J gene is TRBJ2-2, the V gene TRBV9; 10 bases agree with TRBD2. The TCR was taken from a woman in her thirties or forties with COVID-19, enrolled during active disease. Sequenced sample: peripheral blood. The CDR3 protein is CASSLGLAGAGTGELFF. Here the CDR3 DNA reads TGTGCCAGCAGCTTAGGCCTAGCGGGGGCGGGCACCGGGGAGCTGTTTTTT.